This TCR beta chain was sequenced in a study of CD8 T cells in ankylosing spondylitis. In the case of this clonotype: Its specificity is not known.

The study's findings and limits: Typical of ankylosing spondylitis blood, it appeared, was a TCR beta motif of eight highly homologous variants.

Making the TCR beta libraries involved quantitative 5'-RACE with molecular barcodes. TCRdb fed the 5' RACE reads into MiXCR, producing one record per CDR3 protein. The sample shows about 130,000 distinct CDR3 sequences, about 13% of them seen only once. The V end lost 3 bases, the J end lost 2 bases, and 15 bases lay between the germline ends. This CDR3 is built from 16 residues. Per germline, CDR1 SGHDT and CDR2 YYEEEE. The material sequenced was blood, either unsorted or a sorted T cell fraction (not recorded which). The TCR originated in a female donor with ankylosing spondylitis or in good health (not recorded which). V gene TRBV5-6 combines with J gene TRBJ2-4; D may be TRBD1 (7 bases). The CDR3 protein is CASSSQEGAPKNIQYF. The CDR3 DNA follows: TGTGCCAGCAGCTCCCAGGAGGGGGCACCCAAAAACATTCAGTACTTC.